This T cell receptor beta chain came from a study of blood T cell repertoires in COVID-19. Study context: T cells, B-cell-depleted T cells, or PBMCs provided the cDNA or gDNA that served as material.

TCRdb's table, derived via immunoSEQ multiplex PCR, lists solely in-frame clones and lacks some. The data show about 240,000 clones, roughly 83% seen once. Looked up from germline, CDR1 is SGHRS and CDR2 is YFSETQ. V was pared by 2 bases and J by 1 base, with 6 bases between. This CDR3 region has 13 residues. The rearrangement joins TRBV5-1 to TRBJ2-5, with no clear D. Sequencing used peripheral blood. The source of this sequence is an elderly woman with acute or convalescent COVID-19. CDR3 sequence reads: CASSLLLQETQYF. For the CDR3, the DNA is TGCGCCAGCAGCTTACTACTCCAAGAGACCCAGTACTTC.